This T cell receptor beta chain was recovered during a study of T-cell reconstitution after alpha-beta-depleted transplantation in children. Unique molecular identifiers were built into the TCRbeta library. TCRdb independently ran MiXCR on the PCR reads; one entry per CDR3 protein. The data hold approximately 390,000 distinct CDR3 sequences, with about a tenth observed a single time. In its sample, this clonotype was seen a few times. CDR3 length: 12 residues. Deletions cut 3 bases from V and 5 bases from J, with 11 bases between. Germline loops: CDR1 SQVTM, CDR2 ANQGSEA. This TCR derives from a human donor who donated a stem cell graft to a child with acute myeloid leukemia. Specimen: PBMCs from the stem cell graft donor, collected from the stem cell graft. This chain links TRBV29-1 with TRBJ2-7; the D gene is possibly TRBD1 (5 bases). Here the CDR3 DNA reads TGCAGCGTTGACCAGGGTAGGCACGAGCAGTACTTC. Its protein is CSVDQGRHEQYF.